The sequence of this T cell receptor beta chain was determined in a study of T cell responses to AZD1222 COVID-19 vaccine. General study findings and limits: Females outnumbered males among donors, who were mostly white British; clonal diversity was possibly underestimated. Close to half of all spike-specific TCRs reportedly target regions of the variants that are unmutated. Regions 160-218 and 743-854 dominated among vaccine-associated CD4 TCRs spanning spike.

Libraries were prepared by immunoSEQ multiplex PCR; TCRdb keeps only in-frame clonotypes and omits some of them. Counted here are more than 60,000 clones, approximately 90% occurring once; the ten biggest clones make up 24%. The count of this clone is one. Its matching antigen is unknown. V dropped 6 bases and J dropped 8 bases, with 10 bases sitting between them. CDR3 length: 11 amino acids. The source was peripheral blood, collected on day 0 of AZD1222 vaccination. This rearrangement joins TRBV12-3 or TRBV12-4 to TRBJ1-2; D not resolved. The sequence was collected from an adult in good health. The CDR3, as DNA: TGTGCCAGCAGACACCCTGGAGGCTACACCTTC. Protein product: CASRHPGGYTF.